This T cell receptor (beta chain) was documented in a study of T cell changes during pregnancy in multiple sclerosis. Measured with immunoSEQ multiplex PCR; TCRdb has only the in-frame clones, and not every one. The sample carries 55,000 to 80,000 clones, less than 95% recorded once. The CDR3 totals 13 residues. Trimming shortened V by 3 bases and J by 3 bases, and 9 bases separated the two germline ends. CDR1 KGHSH and CDR2 LQKENI come from the germline V gene. This chain uses TRBV18 with TRBJ2-7, with TRBD1 as a possible D gene (6 bases). The sample consisted of peripheral blood, taken in the third trimester of pregnancy. This TCR was recovered from a female donor with multiple sclerosis, enrolled in a pregnancy study. CDR3 sequence (DNA): TGTGCCAGCTCACCGGGGGACAACTACGAGCAGTACTTC. It encodes CASSPGDNYEQYF. The variable domain in full, completed from reference TRBV18 and TRBJ2-7, reads NAGVMQNPRHLVRRRGQEARLRCSPMKGHSHVYWYRQLPEEGLKFMVYLQKENIIDESGMPKERFSAEFPKEGPSILRIQQVVRGDSAAYFCASSPGDNYEQYFGPGTRLTVT.